The rows below give T cell receptor beta chains drawn from one sample of a study of immune characterization of retroperitoneal liposarcoma. TCRdb used MiXCR to reprocess the PCR reads, holding one entry per CDR3 protein. The data hold some 11,000 distinct CDR3 sequences, with about 23% observed a single time. Sequenced sample: blood. The source is a female donor with retroperitoneal liposarcoma. Both conserved end residues are part of each CDR3. Fields, in order: V gene, J gene, clone size, D gene, CDR3 DNA, CDR3 protein. The D gene is left open where the match is weak. Not every row has a clone size; where given, it reads once, few, many or a size class.

TRBV6-1,TRBJ2-5,.,TRBD1,TGTGCCAGCAGTTCTGGGACAGAAAATGAGCAGTACTTC,CASSSGTENEQYF
TRBV7-8,TRBJ1-4,many,.,TGTGCCAGCAGCTTAGCCGAGCACGCAACTAATGAAAAACTGTTTTTT,CASSLAEHATNEKLFF
TRBV5-1,TRBJ2-3,few,.,TGCGCCAGCAGCTTGACGGGCACAGATACGCAGTATTTT,CASSLTGTDTQYF
TRBV25-1,TRBJ2-7,many,.,TGTGCCAGCACCCACCCCTACGAGCAGTACTTC,CASTHPYEQYF
TRBV6-8,TRBJ2-5,.,TRBD1,TGTGCCAGCGGCTACGACAGGGGGGAGACCCAGTACTTC,CASGYDRGETQYF
TRBV27,TRBJ2-2,medium-sized,TRBD1,TGTGCCAGCAGTTTACGATCAGGGGGCGCGAACACCGGGGAGCTGTTTTTT,CASSLRSGGANTGELFF
TRBV7-2,TRBJ2-1,medium-sized,TRBD1,TGTGCCAGCAGCCCCTACCGACAGGGGGGAAATGGGCAGTTCTTC,CASSPYRQGGNGQFF
TRBV15,TRBJ2-1,few,TRBD1,TGTGCCACCAGCAGAGTCCCAACCGGGACAGGGAGGAATGAGCAGTTCTTC,CATSRVPTGTGRNEQFF
TRBV5-4,TRBJ2-5,.,TRBD2,TGTGCCAGCAGCCTTACTAGCGGGAGGGCGGGGGAGACCCAGTACTTC,CASSLTSGRAGETQYF
TRBV12-3/TRBV12-4,TRBJ1-3,.,.,TGTGCCAGCAGTTCTACGGCAGTCTCTGGAAACACCATATATTTT,CASSSTAVSGNTIYF
TRBV12-5,TRBJ2-1,.,.,TGTGCTAGTGGTTTAGGGACAAAAAAGAATGAGCAGTTCTTC,CASGLGTKKNEQFF
TRBV3-1,TRBJ2-3,few,TRBD2,TGTGCCAGCAGCTCTCGAGCGGGAGGGAGCACAGATACGCAGTATTTT,CASSSRAGGSTDTQYF
TRBV5-4,TRBJ2-3,.,TRBD2,TGTGCCAGCAGCCGTAGCGGGAGGGCCTTAGATACGCAGTATTTT,CASSRSGRALDTQYF
TRBV6-5,TRBJ1-1,.,.,TGTGCCAGCAAGGGGGGGAGGGGTACTGAAGCTTTCTTT,CASKGGRGTEAFF
TRBV7-3,TRBJ2-1,many,.,TGTGCCAGCAGCTTACTTGGACCCTCGAACAATGAGCAGTTCTTC,CASSLLGPSNNEQFF
TRBV3-1,TRBJ2-1,once,TRBD2,TGTGCCAGCAGCCAGAGCGGGAGGTGGCAGTTCTTC,CASSQSGRWQFF
TRBV20-1,TRBJ2-3,few,.,TGCAGTGCTAGGAGTCCAACTAGCACAGATACGCAGTATTTT,CSARSPTSTDTQYF
TRBV10-1,TRBJ2-2,medium-sized,.,TGCGCCAGCAGTGAGTCTGGTTCCGGGGAGCTGTTTTTT,CASSESGSGELFF
TRBV11-2,TRBJ2-3,medium-sized,TRBD2,TGTGCCAGCAGTAAACTCACAGGACTAGCGGGAGTGGTTACGCAGTATTTT,CASSKLTGLAGVVTQYF
TRBV4-1,TRBJ2-7,.,.,TGCGCCAGCAGCCAAGTCCGAGGCAGGAGCTCCTACGAGCAGTACTTC,CASSQVRGRSSYEQYF
TRBV6-2/TRBV6-3,TRBJ2-3,many,.,TGTGCCAGCAGCACTAGAGATACGCAGTATTTT,CASSTRDTQYF